This T cell receptor (beta chain) derives from a study of blood T cell repertoires in COVID-19. CDR3 length equals 15 residues. V shed 1 base and J shed 3 bases, with 11 bases lying between them. Germline V gives CDR1 SGHVS, CDR2 FQNEAQ. Measured with immunoSEQ multiplex PCR; TCRdb has only the in-frame clones, and not every one. The data show around 180,000 clones, around three quarters seen once. This clone appeared a few times. Sequenced material: PBMCs or T cells enriched from blood (not recorded which). J is TRBJ2-3 and V is TRBV7-8, with D possibly TRBD1 on 5 matching bases. This clonotype originated in a woman in her forties or fifties with acute COVID-19. In nucleotides, the CDR3 is TGTGCCAGCAGCTTAGACAGGACCTTTACAGATACGCAGTATTTT. This sequence encodes CASSLDRTFTDTQYF. Based on the CDR3 plus reference TRBV7-8 and TRBJ2-3, the full variable domain is GAGVSQSPRYKVAKRGQDVALRCDPISGHVSLFWYQQALGQGPEFLTYFQNEAQLDKSGLPSDRFFAERPEGSVSTLKIQRTQQEDSAVYLCASSLDRTFTDTQYFGPGTRLTVL.